This TCR beta chain derives from a study of blood T cell repertoires in COVID-19. Study-wide context: Acute-phase and convalescent COVID-19 samples originated in the United States, Italy and Spain.

This clone was observed a few times. The CDR3 extends over 18 amino acids. V lost 5 bases and J 4 bases, leaving 25 bases between the germline ends. Germline loops: CDR1 SGHTA, CDR2 FQGNSA. The assay was immunoSEQ multiplex PCR, and TCRdb's table has in-frame clones only and misses some. The table has 430,000 or so clones, approximately 91% seen once. The chain is built from TRBV7-2 and TRBJ2-3, with TRBD2 as a possible D gene (5 bases). This receptor was obtained from a woman under 30 who had been exposed to COVID-19. The sequencing sample was made of PBMCs or T cells enriched from blood (not recorded which). The CDR3 DNA sequence: TGTGCCAGCAGCCGTAGGCCCCTACTAGAGTCCGGCGCAGATACGCAGTATTTT. Protein sequence: CASSRRPLLESGADTQYF.